This TCR beta chain was observed in a study of shared clonotypes between healthy human individuals. Note on this clone: Its target is not known.

Trimming left V 4 bases short and J 3 bases short, with 10 bases between. The CDR3 sequence is 13 residues long. The V gene's germline CDR1 is SQVTM and CDR2 ANQGSEA. Data came from immunoSEQ multiplex PCR; TCRdb stores just in-frame clones and leaves some out. The sample includes approximately 1.1 million clones, about 84% of them seen just once. Notes on the study in general: Shared clonotypes across all four donors exceeded non-shared ones in generation probability. Represented diversity, genetic and exposure-history alike, was limited by few donors.

Sequencing input: memory CD4+ T cells from PBMCs. Subset: CD45RA-negative fraction. The rearrangement uses TRBV29-1 and TRBJ1-5; D unclear. The clonotype was recovered from a man aged 18 to 29 in good health. Some clones in this sample may be carry-over from other donors' samples. The CDR3 nucleotides read TGCAGCGTTGGCGGGAGTGCCAATCAGCCCCAGCATTTT. This codes for CSVGGSANQPQHF.